The 9 T cell receptor beta chains in this list originate from one sample, sequenced in a study of T cell repertoires in cytomegalovirus infection. One entry per CDR3 protein, called by TCRdb with MiXCR from the reads. The table has 200,000 to 300,000 distinct CDR3 sequences, approximately 13% seen once; the top ten hold around 9%. The sequencing sample was made of PBMCs. The receptors come from a human donor in good health (CMV status not recorded). Some clones in this sample may be carry-over from other donors' samples.

This clonotype was recorded at least ten times. The chain combines TRBV5-4 with TRBJ2-1; D remains ambiguous. The V and J ends lost 6 bases and 3 bases respectively, with 13 bases between them. From germline, CDR1 is SGHNT and CDR2 YYREEE (reference sequence). The CDR3 loop spans 14 amino acids. CDR3 sequence: CASTKRPDYNEQFF. In DNA form, the CDR3 reads TGTGCCAGCACCAAAAGACCAGACTACAATGAGCAGTTCTTC.

V is TRBV20-1 and J is TRBJ1-4, with 7 bases matching TRBD1. Germline V lookup: CDR1 DFQATT, CDR2 SNEGSKA (reference sequence). The V segment lost 5 bases and the J segment 8 bases; nucleotides outside the gene matches: 5. The CDR3 has 12 amino acids. The CDR3 is CSAGRDSEKLFF. Here the CDR3 DNA reads TGCAGTGCTGGCCGGGACAGCGAAAAACTGTTTTTT.

This clonotype was seen many times. The chain joins TRBV6-2 or TRBV6-3 to TRBJ1-5, with D maybe TRBD1 (5 bases). The CDR3 is made up of 17 amino acids. V dropped 2 bases and J dropped 4 bases, with 18 bases sitting between them. Germline V lookup: CDR1 MNHEY, CDR2 SVGEGT. The CDR3 coding sequence is TGTGCCAGCAGTTACAGGCAGGGAGAAGGACTGAATCAGCCCCAGCATTTT. It codes for CASSYRQGEGLNQPQHF.

The chain employs TRBV20-1 and TRBJ1-1; D unclear. Germline V gene lookup returns CDR1 DFQATT and CDR2 SNEGSKA (reference sequence). The germline V and J ends were trimmed by 7 bases and 6 bases, with 9 bases remaining between them. The CDR3 has 10 residues. CDR3 residues: CSVPPPEAFF. The CDR3 nucleotides read TGCAGTGTCCCCCCCCCTGAAGCTTTCTTT.

This sequence joins TRBV5-6 and TRBJ2-7; D is perhaps TRBD2 (7 bases). V lost 1 base and J lost 0, with 17 bases in between. The germline CDR1 and CDR2 sequences are SGHDT and YYEEEE. The CDR3 has 17 residues. DNA of the CDR3: TGTGCCAGCAGCTTGAGAGGGAGGGGGAAAAACTCCTACGAGCAGTACTTC. Translating it yields CASSLRGRGKNSYEQYF.

In its sample, this clonotype was seen many times. V usage is TRBV6-1 and J usage is TRBJ1-1, with no clear D. Trimming removed 1 base at V and 8 bases at J, with 17 bases between. This CDR3 comprises 15 residues. Germline V gives CDR1 MNHNS, CDR2 SASEGT. The CDR3 region is CASSEDMYRREEAFF. CDR3 nucleotide sequence: TGTGCCAGCAGTGAAGATATGTACCGACGGGAAGAAGCTTTCTTT.

Ten or more counts support this clonotype. The gene calls are TRBV11-2 and TRBJ2-7; D ambiguous. With 2 bases removed from V and 3 bases from J, the gap between germline ends came to 5 bases. Per germline, CDR1 SGHAT and CDR2 FQNNGV. The CDR3 sequence is 12 residues long. The CDR3: CASSLTDYEQYF. The DNA of the CDR3 is TGTGCCAGCAGCTTAACGGACTACGAGCAGTACTTC.

Concerning this clonotype: The junction and the germline gene differ at one end; a read error may be behind it. The rearrangement links TRBV29-1 to TRBJ1-6, with D possibly matching TRBD1 (5 bases). The germline V gene encodes CDR1 SQVTM and CDR2 ANQGSEA. The CDR3 contains 15 residues. CDR3 region: CSVPRTLRNNSHLLF. In DNA, the CDR3 is TGCAGCGTACCTAGGACACTGAGGAATAATTCACACCTCCTCTTT.

Regarding this clonotype: This may arise from a read error, as a much more abundant clone is one base away. The V call is TRBV7-2, the J call TRBJ2-5, with 9 nucleotides matching TRBD1. Germline lookup yields CDR1 SGHTA and CDR2 FQGNSA. The CDR3 is 13 amino acids. The CDR3 coding sequence is TGTGCCAGCAGCTCCGGGACAGGGAGGACCCGGTACTTC. This codes for CASSSGTGRTRYF.